Reported below is one T cell receptor (beta chain). Its matching antigen is unknown. This sample stems from a study of PD-1 blockade in mismatch repair-deficient tumors. Whole-study context: Patients had around twelve mismatch repair-deficient cancer types, all previously treated and progressing. General observations from the study: Tumor-resident clones, often undetectable pretreatment in blood, expanded then contracted after pembrolizumab.

All patients were mismatch repair deficient, assessed by either PCR or immunohistochemistry. The TCR-sequenced patients were a few responders to pembrolizumab. Profiled with immunoSEQ multiplex PCR; TCRdb holds only in-frame clones, not every one. The data contain around 110,000 clones, 70% to 80% of them singletons. Per germline, CDR1 MNHNS and CDR2 SASEGT. V lost 1 base and J lost 7, with 11 bases in between. The CDR3 is made up of 14 amino acids. The sequence was collected from an adult with mismatch repair-deficient cancer. The genes are TRBV6-1 and TRBJ2-1, with D possibly TRBD1 on 5 matching bases. This specimen was peripheral blood, taken 60 weeks after starting pembrolizumab. CDR3 DNA: TGTGCCAGCAGTGAAGGGGGCAAGGGGAATGAGCAGTTCTTC. This codes for CASSEGGKGNEQFF.